The 22 T cell receptor beta chains reported below all come from one sample, sequenced in a study of cytomegalovirus exposure and HLA in healthy donors. Only in-frame clones appear in the TCRdb table, and some are missing; sequencing was by immunoSEQ multiplex PCR. This sample has some 150,000 clones; about nine tenths occur once, and the top ten carry approximately 2.5%. The sequencing input was PBMCs. The source is a man aged 18 to 29 in good health and CMV-seropositive.

This rearrangement joins TRBV4-3 to TRBJ2-2, with TRBD1 as a possible D gene (5 bases). Germline CDR1 is LGHNA and CDR2 is YSLEER. There are 14 residues in the CDR3. V lost 2 bases and J lost 3, with 7 bases in between. Here the CDR3 DNA reads TGCGCCAGCAGCCAAATCAGGGACACCGGGGAGCTGTTTTTT. Its translation: CASSQIRDTGELFF.

This clone has only a few counts. The rearrangement links TRBV11-2 to TRBJ2-7; D remains ambiguous. Germline CDR1 is SGHAT and CDR2 is FQNNGV. The germline V and J ends were trimmed by 2 bases and 1 base, with 9 bases remaining between them. The CDR3 is 14 residues long. The CDR3 DNA follows: TGTGCCAGCAGCTTATCGAGGTTTTCCTACGAGCAGTACTTC. Encoded protein: CASSLSRFSYEQYF.

The V call is TRBV6-1, the J call TRBJ2-7, with D hard to call. Deletions cut 6 bases from V and 4 bases from J, with 4 bases between. Germline CDR1 is MNHNS and CDR2 is SASEGT. The CDR3 extends over 10 amino acids. The CDR3 is CASSKYEQYF. The CDR3 DNA is TGTGCCAGCAGCAAATACGAGCAGTACTTC.

The gene calls are TRBV7-2 and TRBJ1-3; 10 nucleotides agree with TRBD1. J lost 3 bases, V lost 4 bases, and 6 bases had no gene match. The CDR3 extends over 16 amino acids. CDR1 and CDR2 (germline): SGHTA, FQGNSA. The DNA of the CDR3 is TGTGCCAGCAGCTCAAGACAGGGGGCATATGGAAACACCATATATTTT. Its translation: CASSSRQGAYGNTIYF.

V usage is TRBV30 and J usage is TRBJ2-1; D may be TRBD1 (6 bases). The CDR3 length is 14 residues. Germline lookup yields CDR1 GTSNPN and CDR2 SVGIG (reference sequence). The germline V and J ends were trimmed by 5 bases and 0 bases, with 11 bases remaining between them. CDR3 coding DNA: TGTGCCTGGGCGACAGGTAGCTCCTACAATGAGCAGTTCTTC. It encodes CAWATGSSYNEQFF.

About this clone itself: An end of the junction differs from the germline gene, which may be a read error. The rearrangement uses TRBV7-7 and TRBJ1-5; 9 bases fit TRBD1. CDR1 SSHAT and CDR2 FNYEAQ come from the germline V gene (reference sequence). The CDR3 contains 15 residues. CDR3 in DNA: TGTGCTAGCAGCACCGGGACAGGGAAAGATCAGCCCCAGCATTTT. It encodes CASSTGTGKDQPQHF.

V gene TRBV5-1 combines with J gene TRBJ2-1, with 8 bases lining up with TRBD1. The CDR3 has 14 residues. J was trimmed by 7 bases and V by 4 bases; bases with no gene match: 7. CDR1 is SGHRS, CDR2 YFSETQ, per germline. In DNA form, the CDR3 reads TGCGCCAGCAGCGGCCGAACAGGGGGGAATGAGCAGTTCTTC. This encodes CASSGRTGGNEQFF.

This clone was detected only once. This rearrangement joins TRBV2 to TRBJ2-6; the D is unclear. The CDR3 is 15 residues long. From germline, CDR1 is SNHLY and CDR2 FYNNEI. V was cut by 7 bases and J by 4 bases, with 14 bases left in between. The chain's CDR3 is CASNPLTQGANVLTF. CDR3 sequence (DNA): TGTGCCAGCAATCCCCTCACGCAGGGGGCCAACGTCCTGACTTTC.

This sequence joins TRBV25-1 and TRBJ2-7; TRBD2 matches 10 bases. The CDR3 is 14 amino acids. J was trimmed by 4 bases and V by 4 bases; bases with no gene match: 4. The V gene's germline CDR1 is MGHDK and CDR2 SYGVNS. The CDR3 DNA sequence: TGTGCCAGCAGTGGGACTAGCGGCCAATACGAGCAGTACTTC. This translates into CASSGTSGQYEQYF.

The chain employs TRBV5-1 and TRBJ2-7, with D possibly matching TRBD1 (6 bases). There are 16 residues in the CDR3. Trimming took 2 bases from V and 0 from J, leaving 15 bases between them. Per germline, CDR1 SGHRS and CDR2 YFSETQ. The DNA for the CDR3 is TGCGCCAGCAGCTTCCACGACAGGCCTTTCTCCTACGAGCAGTACTTC. Encoded protein: CASSFHDRPFSYEQYF.

This clone was found once. This chain connects TRBV4-3 to TRBJ1-4, with D perhaps matching TRBD1 (5 bases). Germline-derived CDR1 and CDR2 are LGHNA and YSLEER. The CDR3 covers 17 residues. Deletions cut 0 bases from V and 6 bases from J, with 17 bases between. This CDR3 reads CASSQDGAGLSYEKLFF. DNA for the CDR3: TGCGCCAGCAGCCAAGATGGTGCGGGACTCTCCTATGAAAAACTGTTTTTT.

CDR3 nucleotides: TGCGCCAGCAGCTTAGCGGGAGGGATGTACAATGAGCAGTTCTTC. It codes for CASSLAGGMYNEQFF. J is TRBJ2-1 and V is TRBV5-1, with TRBD2 matching over 10 bases. CDR3 length: 15 amino acids. V trimming: 2 bases; J trimming: 4 bases; junction bases outside the gene matches: 3. Germline V gene lookup returns CDR1 SGHRS and CDR2 YFSETQ.

CDR3 in amino acids: CASSFSQGLSYEQYF. In DNA, the CDR3 is TGTGCCAGCAGCTTCTCACAGGGGTTGTCTTACGAGCAGTACTTC. The V and J genes are TRBV7-2 and TRBJ2-7; TRBD1 matches 7 bases. J lost 4 bases, V lost 3 bases, and 9 bases had no gene match. Germline assignment: CDR1 SGHTA and CDR2 FQGNSA. The length of the CDR3 is 15 residues.

This rearrangement joins TRBV29-1 to TRBJ2-7; 11 nucleotides line up with TRBD1. CDR1 is SQVTM and CDR2 is ANQGSEA in the germline V gene. After removal of 7 bases from V and 9 bases from J, the junction contained 11 bases not matched to a gene. This CDR3 spans 13 amino acids. CDR3 sequence reads: CSARGQGEAVQYF. The CDR3 DNA sequence: TGCAGCGCGAGGGGACAGGGGGAGGCTGTGCAGTACTTC.

The chain joins TRBV28 to TRBJ1-1; perhaps TRBD1 as D (6 bases). The V and J ends lost 4 bases and 0 bases respectively, with 12 bases between them. Germline CDR1 reads MDHEN; CDR2 reads SYDVKM. The CDR3 consists of 15 residues. Here the CDR3 DNA reads TGTGCCAGCAGTTCCGGGGGGGGCCTGAACACTGAAGCTTTCTTT. Translation gives CASSSGGGLNTEAFF.

The CDR3 bases are TGTGCCAGCAGCTCAACAAGACTAGCGGGAGGCCCCTACAATGAGCAGTTCTTC. Translation gives CASSSTRLAGGPYNEQFF. The chain has TRBV7-9 and TRBJ2-1, with 13 bases matching TRBD2. From germline, CDR1 is SEHNR and CDR2 FQNEAQ (reference sequence). With V trimmed by 4 bases and J by 2 bases, 8 bases remained unmatched. The CDR3 has 18 residues.

The chain combines TRBV6-1 with TRBJ2-4, with a possible D match to TRBD1 (6 bases). The CDR3 runs 15 residues. Germline V gene data show CDR1 as MNHNS and CDR2 as SASEGT. Trimming stripped 2 bases from V and 5 bases from J, with 13 bases between. CDR3 residues: CASSEYNRAQNIQYF. The CDR3, as DNA: TGTGCCAGCAGTGAATATAACAGGGCCCAAAACATTCAGTACTTC.

This clone was counted once. The gene calls are TRBV27 and TRBJ2-4; D is perhaps TRBD2 (5 bases). CDR1 and CDR2 (germline): MNHEY, SMNVEV (reference sequence). V dropped 5 bases and J dropped 1 base, with 18 bases sitting between them. This CDR3 has 17 amino acids. CDR3 protein: CASSPQPTGLAKNIQYF. The CDR3 region has the DNA TGTGCCAGCAGTCCTCAGCCCACCGGACTTGCCAAAAACATTCAGTACTTC.

This clone showed up just once. This rearrangement joins TRBV4-3 to TRBJ2-7; 10 positions match TRBD2. J gave up 0 bases and V 5 bases, and 13 bases lay outside the gene matches. CDR3 size: 18 residues. Per the germline V gene, CDR1 is LGHNA and CDR2 is YSLEER. The CDR3 nucleotides are TGCGCCAGCAGCTCCCGATGGGTAGCGGGAGGATACTCCTACGAGCAGTACTTC. This gives the protein CASSSRWVAGGYSYEQYF.

The chain carries TRBV6-1 and TRBJ2-4; perhaps TRBD2 as D (6 bases). From germline, CDR1 is MNHNS and CDR2 SASEGT. The CDR3 loop spans 12 amino acids. Trimming stripped 8 bases from V and 9 bases from J, with 14 bases between. CDR3 in DNA: TGTGCCAGCGGCTCCCTGGGGGGCATTCAGTACTTC. Translating gives CASGSLGGIQYF.

The chain couples TRBV20-1 to TRBJ2-1, with a weak D call TRBD1 (5 bases). Trimming cost V 8 bases and J 10 bases, with 15 bases left between them. The germline V gene has CDR1 DFQATT and CDR2 SNEGSKA (reference sequence). CDR3 size: 11 residues. CDR3 nucleotides: TGCAGTCTTCCGCAGGGTGAGGAGCAGTTCTTC. Its protein product is CSLPQGEEQFF.

The chain combines TRBV29-1 with TRBJ2-4; D is ambiguous. CDR1 is SQVTM and CDR2 is ANQGSEA in the germline V gene. The CDR3 is made up of 11 amino acids. Deletions cut 4 bases from V and 6 bases from J, with 7 bases between. CDR3 loop: CSVAAGNIQYF. CDR3 nucleotides: TGCAGCGTTGCGGCAGGAAACATTCAGTACTTC.